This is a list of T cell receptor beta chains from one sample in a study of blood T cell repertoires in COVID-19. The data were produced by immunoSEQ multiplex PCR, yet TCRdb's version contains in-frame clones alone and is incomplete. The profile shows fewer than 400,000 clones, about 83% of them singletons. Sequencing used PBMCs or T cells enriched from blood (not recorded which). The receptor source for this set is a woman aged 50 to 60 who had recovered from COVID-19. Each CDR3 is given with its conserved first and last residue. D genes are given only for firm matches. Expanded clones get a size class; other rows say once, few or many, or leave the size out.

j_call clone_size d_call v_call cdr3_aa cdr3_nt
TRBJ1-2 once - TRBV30 CAWTLGGGVGYTF TGTGCCTGGACTCTAGGAGGTGGGGTTGGCTACACCTTC
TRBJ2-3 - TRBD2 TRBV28 CASSLLLAGGFGNTQYF TGTGCCAGCAGTTTACTACTAGCGGGGGGGTTCGGGAATACGCAGTATTTT
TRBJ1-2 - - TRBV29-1 CSVSGIADPNYGYTF TGCAGCGTTAGTGGTATAGCAGATCCTAACTATGGCTACACCTTC
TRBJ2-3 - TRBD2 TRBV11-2 CASSLASGGADTQYF TGTGCCAGCAGCTTGGCTAGCGGGGGGGCAGATACGCAGTATTTT
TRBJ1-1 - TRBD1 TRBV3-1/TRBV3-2 CASSQAGGNTEAFF TGTGCCAGCAGCCAAGCAGGGGGGAACACTGAAGCTTTCTTT
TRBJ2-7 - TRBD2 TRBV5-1 CASSSARGGLLYSSYEQYF TGCGCCAGCAGCTCGGCCCGCGGGGGGCTGCTATACTCCTCCTACGAGCAGTACTTC
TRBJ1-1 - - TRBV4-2 CASSQVGYPGAGTEAFF TGTGCCAGCAGCCAAGTGGGGTACCCAGGGGCCGGCACTGAAGCTTTCTTT
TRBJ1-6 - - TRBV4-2 CASSQEVVNGAGNSPLHF TGTGCCAGCAGCCAAGAAGTAGTAAATGGCGCGGGGAATTCACCCCTCCACTTT
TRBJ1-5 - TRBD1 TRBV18 CASSLTGGGDQPQHF TGTGCCAGCTCCCTCACAGGGGGAGGGGATCAGCCCCAGCATTTT
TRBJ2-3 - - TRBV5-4 CAMTTRGTDTQYF TGTGCCATGACGACTAGGGGCACAGATACGCAGTATTTT
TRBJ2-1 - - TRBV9 CASSVKEPERGGLNEQFF TGTGCCAGCAGCGTAAAAGAGCCGGAGAGGGGGGGCTTAAATGAGCAGTTCTTC
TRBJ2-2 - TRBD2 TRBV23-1 CASRRAGQNTGELFF TGCGCCAGCAGGCGAGCGGGGCAGAACACCGGGGAGCTGTTTTTT
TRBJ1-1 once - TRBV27 CASSLWSDTEAFF TGTGCCAGCAGTTTATGGAGTGACACTGAAGCTTTCTTT
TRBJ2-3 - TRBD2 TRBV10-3 CAIMARGASTDTQYF TGTGCCATCATGGCGCGGGGGGCCAGCACAGATACGCAGTATTTT
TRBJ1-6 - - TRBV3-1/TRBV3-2 CASSQDSGVTRSPLHF TGTGCCAGCAGCCAAGATTCGGGAGTAACAAGATCACCCCTCCACTTT
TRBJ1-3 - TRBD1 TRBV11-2 CASSLGWQGAAGNTIYF TGTGCCAGCAGCTTAGGTTGGCAGGGGGCTGCTGGAAACACCATATATTTT
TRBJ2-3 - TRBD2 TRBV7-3 CASSLGLAGPTDTQYF TGTGCCAGCAGCCTAGGACTAGCGGGGCCCACAGATACGCAGTATTTT
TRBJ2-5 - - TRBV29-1 CSVEDRGPPGETETQYF TGCAGCGTTGAAGATCGAGGACCTCCAGGGGAGACAGAGACCCAGTACTTC